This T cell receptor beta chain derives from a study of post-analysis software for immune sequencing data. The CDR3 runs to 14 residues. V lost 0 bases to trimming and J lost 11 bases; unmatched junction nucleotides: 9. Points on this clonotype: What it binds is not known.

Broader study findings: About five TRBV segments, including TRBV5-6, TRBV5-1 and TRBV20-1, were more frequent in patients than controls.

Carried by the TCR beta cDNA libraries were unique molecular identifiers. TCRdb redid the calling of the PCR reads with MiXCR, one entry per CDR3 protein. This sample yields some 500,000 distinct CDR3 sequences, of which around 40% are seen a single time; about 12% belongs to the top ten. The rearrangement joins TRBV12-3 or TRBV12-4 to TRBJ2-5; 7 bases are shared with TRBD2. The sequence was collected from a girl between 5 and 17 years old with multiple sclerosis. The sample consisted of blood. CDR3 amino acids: CASSLAGGVLEQYF. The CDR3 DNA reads TGTGCCAGCAGTTTAGCGGGAGGGGTCCTTGAGCAGTACTTC.